Listed here is a single T cell receptor (beta chain). The data belong to a study of T-cell memory formation after mild COVID-19. Germline assignment: CDR1 SGHTA and CDR2 FQGNSA. V shed 2 bases and J shed 5 bases, with 13 bases lying between them. The CDR3 extends over 15 amino acids. TCRdb reprocessed the 5' RACE reads with MiXCR, giving one entry per CDR3 protein. The data show 280,000 or so distinct CDR3 sequences, with 8% to 9% seen just once and about 20% held by the top ten. The V and J genes are TRBV7-2 and TRBJ2-1, with D unresolved. Material: PBMCs or a T cell subset sorted from them (not recorded which). The receptor's source is a man aged 18 to 29 who had mild COVID-19 (a few samples of this study predate the infection). Cell type and time point are not known. This chain's CDR3 is CASSLIWQADNEQFF. As DNA, the CDR3 is TGTGCCAGCAGCTTAATCTGGCAGGCGGACAATGAGCAGTTCTTC.